The present T cell receptor beta chain was sequenced within a study of CD8 T cells in ankylosing spondylitis. By quantitative 5'-RACE with molecular barcodes, the TCR beta libraries were made. TCRdb recomputed calls from the 5' RACE reads with MiXCR, one row per CDR3 protein. The sample records some 330,000 distinct CDR3 sequences, under 8.5% being singletons. Findings of the study overall: A motif in TCR beta, a set of under ten highly homologous variants, appeared characteristic of ankylosing spondylitis blood. In ankylosing spondylitis patients, matched synovial fluid reportedly showed significant enrichment of disease-linked clones. Disease-linked clones displayed a CD8+ phenotype and appeared relatively rarely in peripheral blood.

V was pared by 5 bases and J by 8 bases, with 6 bases between. The germline gives CDR1 MDHEN, CDR2 SYDVKM. The CDR3 is 11 amino acids. This clonotype has only a few counts. The antigen is not known. The chain links TRBV28 to TRBJ1-4; unclear D gene. The receptor was derived from a male donor with ankylosing spondylitis. Sequencing used blood, either unsorted or a sorted T cell fraction (not recorded which). The CDR3 DNA sequence: TGTGCCAGCAGTCCGAGCGAAAAACTGTTTTTT. The encoded protein is CASSPSEKLFF.